The sequence of this T cell receptor (beta chain) was determined in a study of cytomegalovirus exposure and HLA in healthy donors. Whole-study findings and limits: As immune exposure information, only CMV serostatus was available. HLA restriction was apparent for most CMV-associated TCR beta chains in a later analysis.

This clone was observed a handful of times. Its antigen is unknown. In the PCR, 60 Vbeta and 13 Jbeta primers were used. Original analysis: Later, roughly 86 million unique TCR beta chains were counted in an analysis, and 8.5 million to 13 million of them were shared. Libraries were prepared by immunoSEQ multiplex PCR; TCRdb keeps only in-frame clonotypes and omits some of them. The D gene and trimming were derived from the DNA, and the V and J assignments and clone size from that table. The sample yields around 70,000 clones, around four fifths seen once. The CDR3 contains 13 residues. Looked up from germline, CDR1 is GTSNPN and CDR2 is SVGIG (reference sequence). V shed 0 bases and J shed 0 bases, with 6 bases lying between them.

The V gene is TRBV30, the J gene TRBJ2-7, with D hard to call. This receptor was obtained from a woman aged 40 to 55 in good health and CMV-seropositive. The material sequenced was PBMCs. The CDR3 spells CAWSVGSSYEQYF. The CDR3 nucleotides read TGTGCCTGGAGTGTTGGCAGCTCCTACGAGCAGTACTTC.